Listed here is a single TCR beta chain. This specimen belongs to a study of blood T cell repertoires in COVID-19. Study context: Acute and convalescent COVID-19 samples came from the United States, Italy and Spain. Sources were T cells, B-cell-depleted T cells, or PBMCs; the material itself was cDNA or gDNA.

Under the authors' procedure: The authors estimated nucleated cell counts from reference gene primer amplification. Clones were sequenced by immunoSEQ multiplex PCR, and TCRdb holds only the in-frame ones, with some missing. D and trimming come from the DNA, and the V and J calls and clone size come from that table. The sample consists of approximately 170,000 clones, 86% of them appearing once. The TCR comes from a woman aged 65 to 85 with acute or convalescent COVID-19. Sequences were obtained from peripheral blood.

The CDR3 region has the DNA TGTGCCCGCCGCCCGGGCCGGGGGGGGGCGAACACCGGGGAGCTGTTTTTT. Translating it yields CARRPGRGGANTGELFF. The chain links TRBV9 to TRBJ2-2; TRBD2 matches at 8 bases. The CDR3 length is 17 residues. Germline V lookup: CDR1 SGDLS, CDR2 YYNGEE. The V and J ends lost 10 bases and 0 bases, in that order; junction bases with no gene match: 14.